This is a list of T cell receptor beta chains from one sample in a study of blood T cell repertoires in COVID-19. Sequencing was performed with immunoSEQ multiplex PCR; in TCRdb, only in-frame clones are kept and a portion is missing. In the table there are over 80,000 clones, approximately 79% of which are singletons. The sample taken for sequencing was peripheral blood. These receptor sequences come from an older man with COVID-19, enrolled during active disease. Both conserved end residues are part of each CDR3. Fields, in order: CDR3 protein, CDR3 DNA, J gene, D gene, V gene, clone size. The D gene is left open where the match is weak. Size is omitted from some rows. Given values are once, few, many or a class for expanded clones.

CDR3 protein: CSVDYGTEAFF; CDR3 DNA: TGCAGCGTTGATTACGGGACTGAAGCTTTCTTT; J gene: TRBJ1-1; D gene: .; V gene: TRBV29-1; clone size: .
CDR3 protein: CASSPRSGSGDEQYF; CDR3 DNA: TGTGCCAGCTCACCCCGAAGCGGGAGCGGCGACGAGCAGTACTTC; J gene: TRBJ2-7; D gene: TRBD2; V gene: TRBV18; clone size: many
CDR3 protein: CASSSPAGGYHNEQFF; CDR3 DNA: TGTGCCAGCAGTTCCCCAGCGGGAGGGTACCACAATGAGCAGTTCTTC; J gene: TRBJ2-1; D gene: TRBD2; V gene: TRBV6-5; clone size: .
CDR3 protein: CASSVLADEQFF; CDR3 DNA: TGTGCCAGCAGCGTATTGGCAGATGAGCAGTTCTTC; J gene: TRBJ2-1; D gene: .; V gene: TRBV9; clone size: .
CDR3 protein: CASSAQGIIGEKLFF; CDR3 DNA: TGTGCCAGCAGCGCACAGGGGATAATAGGAGAAAAACTGTTTTTT; J gene: TRBJ1-4; D gene: TRBD1; V gene: TRBV7-9; clone size: once
CDR3 protein: CASSASGGYEQYF; CDR3 DNA: TGTGCCAGTAGTGCTAGCGGGGGATACGAGCAGTACTTC; J gene: TRBJ2-7; D gene: TRBD2; V gene: TRBV19; clone size: .
CDR3 protein: CASSLSGSGGYTGELFF; CDR3 DNA: TGTGCCAGCAGTTTATCTGGTTCGGGGGGTTACACCGGGGAGCTGTTTTTT; J gene: TRBJ2-2; D gene: TRBD2; V gene: TRBV27; clone size: .
CDR3 protein: CASSLAGVSSGANVLTF; CDR3 DNA: TGTGCCAGCAGTTTAGCAGGGGTGAGCTCTGGGGCCAACGTCCTGACTTTC; J gene: TRBJ2-6; D gene: .; V gene: TRBV27; clone size: .
CDR3 protein: CASSPWDRGHSGNTIYF; CDR3 DNA: TGCGCCAGCAGCCCTTGGGACAGGGGACACTCTGGAAACACCATATATTTT; J gene: TRBJ1-3; D gene: TRBD1; V gene: TRBV10-2; clone size: once
CDR3 protein: CASSLPPRYSDEQFF; CDR3 DNA: TGTGCCAGCAGCCTCCCTCCGAGGTATAGCGATGAGCAGTTCTTC; J gene: TRBJ2-1; D gene: .; V gene: TRBV6-2/TRBV6-3; clone size: few
CDR3 protein: CASSPDPTGGFGNTIYF; CDR3 DNA: TGTGCCAGCTCACCGGACCCGACAGGGGGCTTTGGAAACACCATATATTTT; J gene: TRBJ1-3; D gene: TRBD1; V gene: TRBV18; clone size: .
CDR3 protein: CASSLAGGGYNEQFF; CDR3 DNA: TGCGCCAGCAGCTTGGCCGGCGGGGGATACAATGAGCAGTTCTTC; J gene: TRBJ2-1; D gene: TRBD2; V gene: TRBV5-1; clone size: once
CDR3 protein: CASSAHRGAGYTF; CDR3 DNA: TGTGCCAGCAGTGCCCACAGGGGAGCTGGCTACACCTTC; J gene: TRBJ1-2; D gene: TRBD1; V gene: TRBV28; clone size: .
CDR3 protein: CASSQEPSGNTGELFF; CDR3 DNA: TGCGCCAGCAGCCAAGAACCTAGCGGGAACACCGGGGAGCTGTTTTTT; J gene: TRBJ2-2; D gene: TRBD2; V gene: TRBV4-3; clone size: .
CDR3 protein: CASSAGTGTYGYTF; CDR3 DNA: TGTGCCAGCAGCGCCGGGACAGGGACCTATGGCTACACCTTC; J gene: TRBJ1-2; D gene: TRBD1; V gene: TRBV7-2; clone size: .
CDR3 protein: CASSLDRGRFTEAFF; CDR3 DNA: TGTGCCAGCAGCTTGGATAGGGGGCGCTTCACTGAAGCTTTCTTT; J gene: TRBJ1-1; D gene: TRBD1; V gene: TRBV5-4; clone size: .
CDR3 protein: CASSQGGQMNTEAFF; CDR3 DNA: TGTGCCAGCAGCCAAGGGGGGCAAATGAACACTGAAGCTTTCTTT; J gene: TRBJ1-1; D gene: .; V gene: TRBV4-2; clone size: .
CDR3 protein: CATGGREANIQYF; CDR3 DNA: TGTGCCACGGGGGGCCGGGAGGCGAACATTCAGTACTTC; J gene: TRBJ2-4; D gene: .; V gene: TRBV15; clone size: .
CDR3 protein: CASSTRGSGNEQYF; CDR3 DNA: TGCGCCAGCAGTACCAGGGGCTCGGGGAACGAGCAGTACTTC; J gene: TRBJ2-7; D gene: .; V gene: TRBV5-1; clone size: .
CDR3 protein: CASSLLAGGLSYEQYF; CDR3 DNA: TGTGCCAGCAGTTTGTTAGCGGGGGGTCTCTCCTACGAGCAGTACTTC; J gene: TRBJ2-7; D gene: TRBD2; V gene: TRBV6-5; clone size: .
CDR3 protein: CASSPDTNYGYTF; CDR3 DNA: TGTGCCAGCAGCCCGGACACTAACTATGGCTACACCTTC; J gene: TRBJ1-2; D gene: .; V gene: TRBV7-2; clone size: few
CDR3 protein: CASSEGTGRREQYF; CDR3 DNA: TGTGCCAGCAGCGAAGGGACAGGGAGGCGCGAGCAGTACTTC; J gene: TRBJ2-7; D gene: TRBD1; V gene: TRBV7-2; clone size: .
CDR3 protein: CASSFPGLTYEQYF; CDR3 DNA: TGTGCCAGCAGCTTTCCGGGACTAACTTACGAGCAGTACTTC; J gene: TRBJ2-7; D gene: TRBD2; V gene: TRBV5-8; clone size: .
CDR3 protein: CASSLVRGGTGELFF; CDR3 DNA: TGCGCCAGCAGCTTGGTCAGGGGTGGCACCGGGGAGCTGTTTTTT; J gene: TRBJ2-2; D gene: .; V gene: TRBV5-1; clone size: .
CDR3 protein: CSVAPRQGHYGYTF; CDR3 DNA: TGCAGCGTCGCACCCCGACAGGGACACTATGGCTACACCTTC; J gene: TRBJ1-2; D gene: TRBD1; V gene: TRBV29-1; clone size: .
CDR3 protein: CASSPLRSTEAFF; CDR3 DNA: TGTGCCAGCAGCCCGCTCCGGAGCACTGAAGCTTTCTTT; J gene: TRBJ1-1; D gene: .; V gene: TRBV5-8; clone size: few
CDR3 protein: CASSLRDSNTGELFF; CDR3 DNA: TGCGCCAGCAGCCTCAGGGACAGCAACACCGGGGAGCTGTTTTTT; J gene: TRBJ2-2; D gene: TRBD1; V gene: TRBV5-1; clone size: .
CDR3 protein: CATLGASRRGEQYF; CDR3 DNA: TGTGCCACCCTCGGCGCGAGTCGGCGAGGGGAGCAGTACTTC; J gene: TRBJ2-7; D gene: .; V gene: TRBV28; clone size: .
CDR3 protein: CASSPRLGQNTEAFF; CDR3 DNA: TGTGCCAGCTCACCACGTCTTGGACAGAACACTGAAGCTTTCTTT; J gene: TRBJ1-1; D gene: .; V gene: TRBV18; clone size: once
CDR3 protein: CSVGIVQETQYF; CDR3 DNA: TGCAGCGTTGGTATTGTCCAAGAGACCCAGTACTTC; J gene: TRBJ2-5; D gene: .; V gene: TRBV29-1; clone size: once
CDR3 protein: CSVAGTSGTDTQYF; CDR3 DNA: TGCAGCGTGGCCGGGACTAGCGGCACAGATACGCAGTATTTT; J gene: TRBJ2-3; D gene: TRBD2; V gene: TRBV29-1; clone size: .
CDR3 protein: CASSQWRGQAETQYF; CDR3 DNA: TGTGCCAGCAGCCAATGGAGGGGCCAAGCGGAGACCCAGTACTTC; J gene: TRBJ2-5; D gene: .; V gene: TRBV6-2/TRBV6-3; clone size: few
CDR3 protein: CASSLKGVGTYEQYF; CDR3 DNA: TGTGCCAGCAGTTTAAAGGGGGTAGGGACCTACGAGCAGTACTTC; J gene: TRBJ2-7; D gene: .; V gene: TRBV28; clone size: .
CDR3 protein: CATSRGILAGEWEQYF; CDR3 DNA: TGTGCCACCAGCAGAGGGATACTAGCGGGAGAATGGGAGCAGTACTTC; J gene: TRBJ2-7; D gene: TRBD2; V gene: TRBV15; clone size: .
CDR3 protein: CASSQGQRETQYF; CDR3 DNA: TGCGCCAGCAGCCAAGGACAGCGAGAGACCCAGTACTTC; J gene: TRBJ2-5; D gene: .; V gene: TRBV5-1; clone size: .
CDR3 protein: CASSQAQGVSQPQHF; CDR3 DNA: TGTGCCAGCAGCCAGGCCCAGGGGGTGAGTCAGCCCCAGCATTTT; J gene: TRBJ1-5; D gene: TRBD1; V gene: TRBV3-1/TRBV3-2; clone size: many
CDR3 protein: CSARTNSQAFF; CDR3 DNA: TGCAGTGCTAGAACCAATTCCCAGGCTTTCTTT; J gene: TRBJ1-1; D gene: .; V gene: TRBV20-1; clone size: .
CDR3 protein: CASSTGLEVEQFF; CDR3 DNA: TGTGCCAGCAGCACGGGACTAGAGGTTGAGCAGTTCTTC; J gene: TRBJ2-1; D gene: TRBD2; V gene: TRBV5-6; clone size: many
CDR3 protein: CASSRGTGTYEQYF; CDR3 DNA: TGTGCCAGCAGTAGAGGGACAGGTACCTACGAGCAGTACTTC; J gene: TRBJ2-7; D gene: TRBD1; V gene: TRBV28; clone size: .
CDR3 protein: CASSPPPRYGYTF; CDR3 DNA: TGTGCCAGCAGTCCTCCCCCTCGCTATGGCTACACCTTC; J gene: TRBJ1-2; D gene: .; V gene: TRBV28; clone size: .
CDR3 protein: CASSGQGNTEAFF; CDR3 DNA: TGTGCCAGCAGTGGACAGGGGAACACTGAAGCTTTCTTT; J gene: TRBJ1-1; D gene: TRBD1; V gene: TRBV2; clone size: few
CDR3 protein: CASSVTGTVGAFF; CDR3 DNA: TGTGCCAGCAGCGTGACCGGGACAGTCGGAGCTTTCTTT; J gene: TRBJ1-1; D gene: TRBD1; V gene: TRBV28; clone size: .
CDR3 protein: CASRVLDITNTEAFF; CDR3 DNA: TGTGCCAGCAGGGTCCTGGACATTACGAACACTGAAGCTTTCTTT; J gene: TRBJ1-1; D gene: .; V gene: TRBV2; clone size: .
CDR3 protein: CASSLEVAGAIAYEQYF; CDR3 DNA: TGCGCCAGCAGCTTGGAGGTAGCGGGAGCGATTGCCTACGAGCAGTACTTC; J gene: TRBJ2-7; D gene: TRBD2; V gene: TRBV5-1; clone size: .
CDR3 protein: CASSLSGLLGAYNEQFF; CDR3 DNA: TGTGCCAGCAGTTTATCCGGATTGCTAGGGGCCTACAATGAGCAGTTCTTC; J gene: TRBJ2-1; D gene: .; V gene: TRBV27; clone size: .
CDR3 protein: CASSEYLQGGTYNEQFF; CDR3 DNA: TGTGCCAGCAGTGAATACTTACAGGGGGGAACCTACAATGAGCAGTTCTTC; J gene: TRBJ2-1; D gene: TRBD1; V gene: TRBV25-1; clone size: .
CDR3 protein: CASSLGGGTGHKRKSYEQYF; CDR3 DNA: TGTGCCAGCAGCTTGGGGGGCGGGACAGGGCACAAACGAAAAAGCTACGAGCAGTACTTC; J gene: TRBJ2-7; D gene: TRBD1; V gene: TRBV7-6; clone size: .